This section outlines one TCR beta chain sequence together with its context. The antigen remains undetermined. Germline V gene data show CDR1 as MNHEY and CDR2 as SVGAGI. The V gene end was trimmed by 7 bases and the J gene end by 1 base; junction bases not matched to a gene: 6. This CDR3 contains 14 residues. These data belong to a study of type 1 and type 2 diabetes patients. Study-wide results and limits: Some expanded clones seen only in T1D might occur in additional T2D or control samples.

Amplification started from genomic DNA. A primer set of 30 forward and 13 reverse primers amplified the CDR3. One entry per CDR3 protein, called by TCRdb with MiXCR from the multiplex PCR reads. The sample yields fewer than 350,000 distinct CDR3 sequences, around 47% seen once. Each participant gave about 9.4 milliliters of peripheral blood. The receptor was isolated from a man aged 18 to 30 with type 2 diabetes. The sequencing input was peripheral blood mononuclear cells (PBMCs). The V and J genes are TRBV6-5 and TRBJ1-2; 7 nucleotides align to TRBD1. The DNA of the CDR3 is TGTGCCAGCATGCGGACAGGAAATAACTATGGCTACACCTTC. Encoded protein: CASMRTGNNYGYTF.